This T cell receptor (beta chain) was captured by sequencing in a study of beta chain features in type 1 diabetes. This clone turned up a few times. Germline V gene lookup returns CDR1 SGHTA and CDR2 FQGNSA. The CDR3 has 15 amino acids. Trimming took 4 bases from V and 3 from J; bases not matched to a gene: 9. Reverse transcription of all isolated RNA meant that expressed TCRB transcripts were sequenced. Clones were sequenced by immunoSEQ multiplex PCR, and TCRdb holds only the in-frame ones, with some missing. This table has approximately 300,000 clones, approximately 10% appearing once. This sequence originates from a woman younger than 45 in good health. Specimen: naive CD4+ T cells from blood. This chain connects TRBV7-2 to TRBJ2-7, with 7 bases that match TRBD1. The CDR3 spells CASSSPGRGIYEQYF. CDR3 DNA: TGTGCCAGCAGCTCCCCGGGCAGGGGGATCTACGAGCAGTACTTC.